This TCR beta chain was captured in a study of cytomegalovirus exposure and HLA in healthy donors. Study results and limitations: Certain sequence variants were highly shared and formed a cluster, and this cluster was likely a sequencing artifact. According to a later analysis, most TCR beta chains associated with CMV appeared HLA-restricted.

To note about this clone: As yet, its antigen is unknown.

Use of 60 Vbeta and 13 Jbeta primers characterized the PCR. This table comes from immunoSEQ multiplex PCR, and its TCRdb copy is limited to in-frame clones, with some not included. In all, the sample yields 30,000 to 35,000 clones. The receptor was isolated from a middle-aged woman in good health and CMV-seropositive. The sample was PBMCs.

DNA for the CDR3: TGTGCCAGCAGTAACGGGAGGTGCGAGCAGTACTTC. Translated, it gives CASSNGRCEQYF. This chain joins TRBV6-5 and TRBJ2-7; 7 positions match TRBD2. V trimming: 5 bases; J trimming: 6 bases; junction bases outside the gene matches: 4. Germline V lookup: CDR1 MNHEY, CDR2 SVGAGI. The CDR3 is made up of 12 amino acids.